This entry is about one TCR beta chain. The sample is drawn from a study of control samples from healthy donors and cancer patients. This CDR3 has 14 residues. Per germline, CDR1 LNHDA and CDR2 SQIVND (reference sequence). V was shortened by 7 bases and J by 1 base, with 13 bases between the two germline ends. The repertoire was sequenced with immunoSEQ multiplex PCR; TCRdb's copy has only in-frame clones and lacks some. Among approximately 160,000 clones listed, roughly 94% were seen once. The source material was blood. The receptor was derived from a woman aged 18-29 years in good health. J is TRBJ1-1 and V is TRBV19, with no clear D. The CDR3 bases are TGTGCCAGTATTCCCTTCGGGGAGAACACTGAAGCTTTCTTT. Protein sequence: CASIPFGENTEAFF.